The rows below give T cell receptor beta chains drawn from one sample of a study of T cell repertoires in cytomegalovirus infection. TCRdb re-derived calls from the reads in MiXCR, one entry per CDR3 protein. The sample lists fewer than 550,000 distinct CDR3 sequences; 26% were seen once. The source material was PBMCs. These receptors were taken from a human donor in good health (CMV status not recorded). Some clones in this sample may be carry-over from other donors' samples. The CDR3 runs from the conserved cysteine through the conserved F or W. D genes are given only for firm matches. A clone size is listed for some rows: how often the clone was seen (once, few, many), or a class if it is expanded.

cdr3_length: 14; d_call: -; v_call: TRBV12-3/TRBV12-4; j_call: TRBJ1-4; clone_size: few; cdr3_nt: TGTGCCAGCAGGGAGGGGGAATGGGTCGAAAAACTGTTTTTT; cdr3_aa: CASREGEWVEKLFF
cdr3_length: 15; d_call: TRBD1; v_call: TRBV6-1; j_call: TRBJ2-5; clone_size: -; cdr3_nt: TGTGCCAGCAGTGAAGCGACGGGACAGCAAGAGACCCAGTACTTC; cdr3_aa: CASSEATGQQETQYF
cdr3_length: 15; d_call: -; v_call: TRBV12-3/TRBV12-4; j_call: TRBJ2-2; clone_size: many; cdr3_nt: TGTGCCAGCAGCTCCCGGGCCTGGCGGTCCTTGGAGCTGTTTTTT; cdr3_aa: CASSSRAWRSLELFF
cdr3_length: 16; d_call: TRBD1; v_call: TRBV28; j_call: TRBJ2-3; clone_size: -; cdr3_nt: TGTGCCAGCAGTTTTGGTCCGGACAGGGAGACAGATACGCAGTATTTT; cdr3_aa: CASSFGPDRETDTQYF
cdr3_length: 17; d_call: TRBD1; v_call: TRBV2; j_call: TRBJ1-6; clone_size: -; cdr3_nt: TGTGCCAGCAGTGTAACGACGGGGACAGGTTATAATTCACCCCTCCACTTT; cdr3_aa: CASSVTTGTGYNSPLHF
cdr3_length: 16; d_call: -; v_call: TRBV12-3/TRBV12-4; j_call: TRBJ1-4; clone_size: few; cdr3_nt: TGTGCCAGCAGTTTATTCCCGGTCAAGGGTCGAGAAAAACTGTTTTTT; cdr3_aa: CASSLFPVKGREKLFF
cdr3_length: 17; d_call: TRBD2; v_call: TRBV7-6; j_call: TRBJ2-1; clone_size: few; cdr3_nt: TGTGCCAGCAGCTTTAGCGGGGGGGGCTTAGCGTCCGGGGAGCAGTTCTTC; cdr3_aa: CASSFSGGGLASGEQFF
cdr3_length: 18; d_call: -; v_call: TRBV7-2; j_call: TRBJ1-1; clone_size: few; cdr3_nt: TGTGCCAGCAGCTTACTCGGACAGACAAGGGGTTTATCCACTGAAGCTTTCTTT; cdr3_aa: CASSLLGQTRGLSTEAFF
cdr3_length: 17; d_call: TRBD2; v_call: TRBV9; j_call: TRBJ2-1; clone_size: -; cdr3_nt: TGTGCCAGCAGCCCAAGAGCCGGACTAGCGGGATCCAATGAGCAGTTCTTC; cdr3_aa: CASSPRAGLAGSNEQFF
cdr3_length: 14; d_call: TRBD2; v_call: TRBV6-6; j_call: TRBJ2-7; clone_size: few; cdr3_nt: TGTGCCAGCAGCGCCGGGACTAGAACGGGGGAGCAGTACTTC; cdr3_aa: CASSAGTRTGEQYF